This T cell receptor beta chain was recorded in a study of PD-L1 blockade in urothelial cancer. Study-wide context: A median of 141,255 T cells was found in the blood samples.

The method was immunoSEQ multiplex PCR; TCRdb's version includes in-frame clones alone and lacks a portion of them. In the table there are about 52,000 clones, approximately 84% of which are singletons. Time point defined: pretreatment peripheral blood. V gave up 7 bases and J gave up 6 bases, with 13 bases separating them. This CDR3 has 11 residues. Germline V gene data show CDR1 as SQVTM and CDR2 as ANQGSEA. This clonotype was sampled from a man between 50 and 59 years old with urothelial cancer. The V and J genes are TRBV29-1 and TRBJ2-7; D unresolved. The input for sequencing was PBMCs, taken around atezolizumab (anti-PD-L1) treatment. The CDR3 loop is CSAKIGFEQYF. The CDR3 nucleotides read TGCAGCGCTAAGATTGGTTTCGAGCAGTACTTC.